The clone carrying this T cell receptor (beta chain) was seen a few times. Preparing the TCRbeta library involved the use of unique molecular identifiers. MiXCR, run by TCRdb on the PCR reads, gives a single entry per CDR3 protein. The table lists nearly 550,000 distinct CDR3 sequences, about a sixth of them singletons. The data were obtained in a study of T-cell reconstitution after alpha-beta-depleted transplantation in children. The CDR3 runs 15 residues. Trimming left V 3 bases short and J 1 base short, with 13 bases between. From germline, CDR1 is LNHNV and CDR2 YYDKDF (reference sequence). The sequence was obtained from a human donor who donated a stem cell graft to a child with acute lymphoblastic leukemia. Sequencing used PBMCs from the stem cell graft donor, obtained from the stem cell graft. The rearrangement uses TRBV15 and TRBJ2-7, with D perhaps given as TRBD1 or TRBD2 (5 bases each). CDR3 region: CATSRDRDGSYEQYF. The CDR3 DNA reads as TGTGCCACCAGCAGGGACCGGGACGGATCCTACGAGCAGTACTTC.